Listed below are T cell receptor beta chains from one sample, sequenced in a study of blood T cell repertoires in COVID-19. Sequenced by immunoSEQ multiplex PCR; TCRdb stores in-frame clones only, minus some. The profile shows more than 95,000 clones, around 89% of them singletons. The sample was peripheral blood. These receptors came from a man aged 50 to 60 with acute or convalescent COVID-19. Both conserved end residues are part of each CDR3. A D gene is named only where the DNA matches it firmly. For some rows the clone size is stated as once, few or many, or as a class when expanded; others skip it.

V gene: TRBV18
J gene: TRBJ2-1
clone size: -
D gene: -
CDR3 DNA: TGTGCCAGCTCACCCTCGGGACCTGGGGGGAATGAGCAGTTCTTC
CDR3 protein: CASSPSGPGGNEQFF

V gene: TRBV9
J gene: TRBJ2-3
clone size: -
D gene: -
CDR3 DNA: TGTGCCAGCAGCGTCAGCGGGAGCACAGATACGCAGTATTTT
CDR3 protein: CASSVSGSTDTQYF

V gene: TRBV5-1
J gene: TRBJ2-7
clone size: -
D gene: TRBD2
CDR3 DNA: TGCGCCAGCAGCTTGTTAGGACTAGCGGGAGGACTCTCCGAGCAGTACTTC
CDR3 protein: CASSLLGLAGGLSEQYF

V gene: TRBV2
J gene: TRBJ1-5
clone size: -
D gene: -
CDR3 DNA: TGTGCCAGCAGTGTCGGGAGGAGCAATCAGCCCCAGCATTTT
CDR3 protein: CASSVGRSNQPQHF

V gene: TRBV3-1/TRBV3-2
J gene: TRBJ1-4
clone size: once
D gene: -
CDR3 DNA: TGTGCCAGCAGCCAAGATGCGGGGGGGAATGAAAAACTGTTTTTT
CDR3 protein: CASSQDAGGNEKLFF

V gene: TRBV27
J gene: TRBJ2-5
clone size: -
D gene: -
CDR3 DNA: TGTGCCAGCAGTTTACGTCTCCAAGAGACCCAGTACTTC
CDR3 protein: CASSLRLQETQYF

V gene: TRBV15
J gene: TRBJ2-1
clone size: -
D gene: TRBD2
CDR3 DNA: TGTGCCACCAGAAAACCGGGACTAGCGACGAATGAGCAGTTCTTC
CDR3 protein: CATRKPGLATNEQFF

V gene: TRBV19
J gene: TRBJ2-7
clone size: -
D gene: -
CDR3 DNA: TGTGCCAGTGCCCACACACACCCCTACGAGCAGTACTTC
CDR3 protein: CASAHTHPYEQYF

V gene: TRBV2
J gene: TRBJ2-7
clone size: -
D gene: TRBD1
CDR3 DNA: TGTGCCAGACCCGGGGACAGGACCTACGAGCAGTACTTC
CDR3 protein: CARPGDRTYEQYF

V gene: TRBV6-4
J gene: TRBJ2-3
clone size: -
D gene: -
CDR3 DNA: TGTGCCAGCAGTGCCTCAGTGGAGCACACAGATACGCAGTATTTT
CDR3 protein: CASSASVEHTDTQYF

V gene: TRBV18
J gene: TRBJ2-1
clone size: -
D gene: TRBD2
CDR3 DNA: TGTGCCAGCTCACCTCTAGCGGCCGAGCAGTTCTTC
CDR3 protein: CASSPLAAEQFF

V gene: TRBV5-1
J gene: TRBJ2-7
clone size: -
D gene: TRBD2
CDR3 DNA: TGCGCCAGCAGCTTCACACTAGCGGGAGGGCCATCCGAGCAGTACTTC
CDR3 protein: CASSFTLAGGPSEQYF

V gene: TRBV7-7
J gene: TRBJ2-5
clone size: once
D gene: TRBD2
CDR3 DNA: TGTGCCAGCAGCTTAGCGCTCGGGACTAGCTCGGAGACCCAGTACTTC
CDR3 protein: CASSLALGTSSETQYF

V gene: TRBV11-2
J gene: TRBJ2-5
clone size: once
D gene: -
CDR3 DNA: TGTGCCAGCAGCTTCGGCAGCGGGCAAGGGGAGACCCAGTACTTC
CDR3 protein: CASSFGSGQGETQYF

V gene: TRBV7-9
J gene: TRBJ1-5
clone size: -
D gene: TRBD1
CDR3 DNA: TGTGCCAGCAGCTTAGCGTCAGGGGGGAATCAGCCCCAGCATTTT
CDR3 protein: CASSLASGGNQPQHF

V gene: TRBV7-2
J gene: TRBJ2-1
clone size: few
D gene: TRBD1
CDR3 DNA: TGTGCCAGCAGCTTAGCGCAGGACAGGTTCTACAATGAGCAGTTCTTC
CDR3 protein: CASSLAQDRFYNEQFF